The 27 T cell receptor beta chains given below trace back to one sample, sequenced in a study of response to subunit inactivated influenza vaccine. Each CDR3 protein gets one entry after TCRdb re-called the RT-PCR reads with MiXCR. The table shows fewer than 800,000 distinct CDR3 sequences, with approximately 14% occurring only once. The starting material was PBMCs from blood, obtained approximately 13 days after vaccination. The origin of the receptors is a man aged 50-59 years who received an inactivated influenza vaccine.

The rearrangement uses TRBV29-1 and TRBJ1-1; 7 bases line up with TRBD1. The CDR3 sequence is 14 residues long. J lost 1 base, V lost 6 bases, and 8 bases had no gene match. Looked up from germline, CDR1 is SQVTM and CDR2 is ANQGSEA. CDR3 sequence (DNA): TGCAGCGTGGGGACAGTCGGAGGGAACACTGAAGCTTTCTTT. It translates to CSVGTVGGNTEAFF.

The rearrangement links TRBV4-1 to TRBJ1-1; 10 nucleotides agree with TRBD1. This CDR3 is built from 16 residues. The junction had 5 bases not matched to a gene; V was cut back by 3 bases and J by 1 base. CDR1 and CDR2 (germline): MGHRA, YSYEKL. CDR3: CASSHWTGGWNTEAFF. CDR3 coding DNA: TGCGCCAGCAGCCACTGGACAGGGGGGTGGAACACTGAAGCTTTCTTT.

The chain uses TRBV18 and TRBJ2-5; TRBD1 or TRBD2 may be the D gene (7 bases each). CDR1 and CDR2 (germline): KGHSH, LQKENI. This CDR3 has 13 amino acids. V was pared by 8 bases and J by 2 bases, with 12 bases between. DNA for the CDR3: TGTGCCAGCGGGAGGGACAGACAAGAGACCCAGTACTTC. Translating it yields CASGRDRQETQYF.

The chain couples TRBV20-1 to TRBJ1-2; D remains unclear. CDR3 length equals 12 residues. The V end lost 4 bases, the J end lost 0 bases, and 6 bases lay between the germline ends. Germline V gene lookup returns CDR1 DFQATT and CDR2 SNEGSKA (reference sequence). CDR3 DNA sequence: TGCAGTGCTAAGGGAGCTAACTATGGCTACACCTTC. This encodes CSAKGANYGYTF.

This chain links TRBV7-3 with TRBJ1-1; weak D call: TRBD1 (5 bases). Trimming took 2 bases from V and 5 from J, leaving 12 bases between them. CDR3 length: 14 residues. Germline loops: CDR1 SGHTA, CDR2 FQGTGA. CDR3 sequence (DNA): TGTGCCAGCAGCTTATTAGGGCAGGGAACTGAAGCTTTCTTT. It yields the protein CASSLLGQGTEAFF.

This clonotype has at least ten counts. The CDR3 DNA reads as TGCAGCGTTGCAGGGACTAGCGGGAGGACAGATACGCAGTATTTT. This codes for CSVAGTSGRTDTQYF. The chain combines TRBV29-1 with TRBJ2-3; 15 positions agree with TRBD2. Trimming removed 4 bases from V and 3 bases from J; junction bases left unmatched: 2. Germline loops: CDR1 SQVTM, CDR2 ANQGSEA. The CDR3 has 15 residues.

In this sample, this clonotype turned up a few times. V and J are TRBV12-3 or TRBV12-4 and TRBJ1-1; D remains unclear. V lost 3 bases, J lost 2 bases, and 7 bases lay in between. The CDR3 consists of 13 residues. Written as DNA, the CDR3 is TGTGCCAGCAGTTTCATGGGAAACACTGAAGCTTTCTTT. Translated: CASSFMGNTEAFF.

This clonotype was seen ten or more times. CDR3 loop: CASSLNTNSPLHF. The CDR3 DNA reads TGTGCCAGCAGCTTGAATACTAATTCACCCCTCCACTTT. This chain connects TRBV5-5 to TRBJ1-6; D gene ambiguous. Trimming left V 1 base short and J 6 bases short, with 5 bases between. Germline assignment: CDR1 SGHKS and CDR2 YYEKEE (reference sequence). The CDR3 is made up of 13 amino acids.

This clonotype has only a few counts. The chain has TRBV11-3 and TRBJ2-7; unclear D gene. The CDR3 contains 14 residues. Trimming took 2 bases from V and 2 from J, leaving 10 bases between them. Germline V gene lookup returns CDR1 SGHNT and CDR2 YENEEA. This CDR3 is CASSLRSGTYEQYF. In DNA form, the CDR3 reads TGTGCCAGCAGCTTACGGTCAGGAACCTACGAGCAGTACTTC.

This chain links TRBV20-1 with TRBJ2-7; D may be TRBD1 or TRBD2 (5 bases each). This CDR3 is built from 15 residues. Germline V gene lookup returns CDR1 DFQATT and CDR2 SNEGSKA (reference sequence). Trimming cost V 0 bases and J 0 bases, with 12 bases left between them. CDR3 sequence reads: CSARDWSGSSYEQYF. The CDR3 nucleotides read TGCAGTGCTAGAGATTGGTCAGGGAGCTCCTACGAGCAGTACTTC.

This clonotype was observed a handful of times. V is TRBV28 and J is TRBJ2-4; a possible D gene is TRBD1 (5 bases). Trimming took off 3 bases at V and 1 base at J, with 22 bases between the two ends. The CDR3 is 19 amino acids. Per germline, CDR1 MDHEN and CDR2 SYDVKM. The CDR3 is CASSLRSWIVGRAKNIQYF. As DNA, the CDR3 is TGTGCCAGCAGTTTGCGGTCATGGATAGTGGGGCGGGCCAAAAACATTCAGTACTTC. Looking up the rest from reference TRBV28 and TRBJ2-4 gives the full variable domain: DVKVTQSSRYLVKRTGEKVFLECVQDMDHENMFWYRQDPGLGLRLIYFSYDVKMKEKGDIPEGYSVSREKKERFSLILESASTNQTSMYLCASSLRSWIVGRAKNIQYFGAGTRLSVL.

This sequence joins TRBV6-2 or TRBV6-3 and TRBJ2-7, with 13 nucleotides matching TRBD2. CDR3 length equals 20 residues. CDR1 and CDR2 from the germline V gene are MNHEY and SVGEGT. V trimming: 5 bases; J trimming: 3 bases; junction bases outside the gene matches: 19. Written as DNA, the CDR3 is TGTGCCAGCAGTCCCCACGTCCGGACTAGCGGGAGACGGTGGGACTACGAGCAGTACTTC. Protein: CASSPHVRTSGRRWDYEQYF.

The chain recombines TRBV20-1 with TRBJ2-7; no reliable D call. V lost 6 bases to trimming and J lost 0 bases, with 9 bases between them. The CDR3 length is 12 residues. The V gene's germline CDR1 is DFQATT and CDR2 SNEGSKA (reference sequence). The DNA for the CDR3 is TGCAGTGCCACCCCTAGCTCCTACGAGCAGTACTTC. Amino acid sequence: CSATPSSYEQYF.

The gene calls are TRBV27 and TRBJ1-4, with D unresolved. Germline CDR1 is MNHEY and CDR2 is SMNVEV (reference sequence). The CDR3 contains 14 residues. Trimming shortened V by 4 bases and J by 8 bases, and 14 bases separated the two germline ends. The CDR3 nucleotides read TGTGCCAGCAGTTCCATCACGATGGGGGAAAAACTGTTTTTT. This encodes CASSSITMGEKLFF.

The table lists this clonotype with a few counts. The rearrangement links TRBV7-9 to TRBJ2-1; 11 bases line up with TRBD2. The CDR3 consists of 15 residues. V shed 6 bases, J shed 8 bases, and the junction held 9 bases outside the gene matches. CDR1 is SEHNR and CDR2 is FQNEAQ in the germline V gene (reference sequence). DNA for the CDR3: TGTGCCAGCAGTTTTAGCGGGGGGGCCTTGTATGAGCAGTTCTTC. Protein sequence: CASSFSGGALYEQFF.

The chain has TRBV6-2 or TRBV6-3 and TRBJ2-7; 9 bases agree with TRBD2. This CDR3 has 14 residues. In germline, CDR1 is MNHEY, CDR2 SVGEGT. V lost 5 bases and J lost 3; bases outside the gene matches: 5. This chain's CDR3 is CASSKTSGGYEQYF. The CDR3 DNA follows: TGTGCCAGCAGTAAGACTAGCGGCGGCTACGAGCAGTACTTC.

The rearrangement joins TRBV3-1 to TRBJ2-3, with D perhaps TRBD1 or TRBD2 (6 bases each). CDR3 length: 12 residues. Germline CDR1 LGHDT, CDR2 YNNKEL (reference sequence). The ends were cut back, 5 bases at V and 8 bases at J, with 11 bases in the middle. The CDR3 loop is CASSKGGRTQYF. DNA for the CDR3: TGTGCCAGCAGCAAGGGGGGTCGTACGCAGTATTTT.

The rearrangement joins TRBV20-1 to TRBJ2-5; 11 nucleotides match TRBD2. The CDR3 covers 17 residues. CDR1 is DFQATT, CDR2 SNEGSKA, per germline (reference sequence). V was pared by 6 bases and J by 2 bases, with 14 bases of the junction left unmatched. The CDR3 spells CSARTGTSGFSQETQYF. In nucleotides, the CDR3 is TGCAGTGCCAGAACCGGGACTAGCGGCTTTTCGCAAGAGACCCAGTACTTC.

There are many counts of this clonotype. The chain combines TRBV29-1 with TRBJ1-1; D call uncertain. V lost 7 bases, J lost 1 base, and 7 bases lay in between. Germline values: CDR1 SQVTM, CDR2 ANQGSEA. CDR3 length: 11 residues. CDR3 DNA: TGCAGCGCCCAGGAGAACACTGAAGCTTTCTTT. Protein product: CSAQENTEAFF.

The chain links TRBV7-2 to TRBJ1-2; no definite D call. Trimming took off 1 base at V and 8 bases at J, with 11 bases between the two ends. The germline V gene encodes CDR1 SGHTA and CDR2 FQGNSA. There are 13 residues in the CDR3. CDR3 sequence (DNA): TGTGCCAGCAGCTTAGGGGCGCGCTGGGGCTACACCTTC. This codes for CASSLGARWGYTF.

Only a few counts were recorded for this clonotype. The chain carries TRBV12-3 or TRBV12-4 and TRBJ2-7; D is undetermined. V lost 6 bases and J lost 1, with 13 bases in between. The CDR3 totals 14 residues. DNA of the CDR3: TGTGCCAGCAGCCCAGAACGCCATTCCTACGAGCAGTACTTC. Residues: CASSPERHSYEQYF.

This clonotype occurred many times. J is TRBJ2-4 and V is TRBV7-2; TRBD1 matches at 9 bases. Germline CDR1 and CDR2: SGHTA and FQGNSA. This CDR3 has 16 amino acids. After removal of 1 base from V and 4 bases from J, the junction contained 5 bases not matched to a gene. The CDR3 DNA reads TGTGCCAGCAGCTTAGTCGGACAGGGGCCTAAAAACATTCAGTACTTC. This codes for CASSLVGQGPKNIQYF.

The V gene is TRBV5-4, the J gene TRBJ2-3, with 9 positions matching TRBD1. V shed 6 bases, J shed 8 bases, and the junction held 13 bases outside the gene matches. Germline CDR1 SGHNT, CDR2 YYREEE (reference sequence). The CDR3 sequence is 15 residues long. The CDR3 sequence: CASNPGGQGGITQYF. CDR3 DNA: TGTGCCAGCAACCCTGGGGGACAGGGCGGCATTACGCAGTATTTT.

This clonotype occurred many times. The chain combines TRBV20-1 with TRBJ2-5; the D gene is possibly TRBD2 (6 bases). The CDR3 is 14 amino acids. Trimming took off 4 bases at V and 5 bases at J, with 17 bases between the two ends. Germline V gene data show CDR1 as DFQATT and CDR2 as SNEGSKA (reference sequence). DNA of the CDR3: TGCAGTGCTAACGATGCGGGGCTAATTGAGACCCAGTACTTC. Translating gives CSANDAGLIETQYF.

This chain connects TRBV10-3 to TRBJ2-1, with D perhaps TRBD2 (6 bases). The CDR3 runs 13 residues. Trimming removed 3 bases from V and 10 bases from J, with 13 bases in between. Germline values: CDR1 ENHRY, CDR2 SYGVKD. The chain's CDR3 is CAISDLATAEQFF. For the CDR3, the DNA is TGTGCCATCAGTGATCTAGCGACTGCCGAGCAGTTCTTC.

The rearrangement links TRBV10-3 to TRBJ2-7; D is undetermined. Trimming took 3 bases from V and 0 from J, leaving 6 bases between them. The CDR3 totals 13 residues. Germline CDR1 and CDR2: ENHRY and SYGVKD. The CDR3 coding sequence is TGTGCCATCAGTGACCAGGCCTCCTACGAGCAGTACTTC. It is translated as CAISDQASYEQYF.

This clonotype was counted ten times or more. V gene TRBV10-3 combines with J gene TRBJ2-7; 16 nucleotides align to TRBD2. In germline, CDR1 is ENHRY, CDR2 SYGVKD. V was clipped by 6 bases and J by 5 bases; unmatched bases: 13. The length of the CDR3 is 18 residues. The CDR3 loop reads CAIRRGLAGGIFADEQYF. The CDR3 nucleotides read TGTGCCATCAGGCGGGGACTAGCGGGAGGGATTTTTGCGGACGAGCAGTACTTC.